The next 20 T cell receptor beta chains were all read from a single sample in a study of blood T cell repertoires in COVID-19. Measured with immunoSEQ multiplex PCR; TCRdb has only the in-frame clones, and not every one. This sample has about 260,000 clones, with 70% to 85% found just once. Sequencing was carried out using peripheral blood. These receptors were obtained from a woman at least 80 years old with acute or convalescent COVID-19.

The chain is built from TRBV19 and TRBJ1-2; tentatively, D is TRBD1 (6 bases). The ends were cut back, 1 base at V and 1 base at J, with 13 bases in the middle. Germline CDR1 LNHDA, CDR2 SQIVND (reference sequence). CDR3 length equals 16 residues. In DNA, the CDR3 is TGTGCCAGTAGTATAGCCCGAGGGGGAAATAACTATGGCTACACCTTC. Translated, it gives CASSIARGGNNYGYTF.

The gene calls are TRBV7-9 and TRBJ2-7; 7 positions match TRBD2. The germline gives CDR1 SEHNR, CDR2 FQNEAQ (reference sequence). This CDR3 region has 15 residues. V trimming: 5 bases; J trimming: 3 bases; junction bases outside the gene matches: 10. The CDR3 loop is CASSTMQGGVYEQYF. For the CDR3, the DNA is TGTGCCAGCAGCACAATGCAGGGAGGGGTCTACGAGCAGTACTTC.

This clone has a handful of counts. This chain joins TRBV6-4 and TRBJ1-1; D remains unclear. CDR1 MRHNA and CDR2 SNTAGT come from the germline V gene. Deletions cut 3 bases from V and 0 bases from J, with 14 bases between. The CDR3 runs 16 residues. This chain's CDR3 is CASSETWRPLNTEAFF. Here the CDR3 DNA reads TGTGCCAGCAGTGAAACTTGGAGACCCCTGAACACTGAAGCTTTCTTT.

This chain links TRBV2 with TRBJ1-1; 7 bases match TRBD1. The trim removed 6 bases at V and 4 bases at J, leaving 8 bases unmatched. The CDR3 is made up of 14 amino acids. Germline V gene data show CDR1 as SNHLY and CDR2 as FYNNEI. In nucleotides, the CDR3 is TGTGCCAGCAGAGCCGAGACAGGGTTCACTGAAGCTTTCTTT. It specifies CASRAETGFTEAFF.

J is TRBJ1-2 and V is TRBV6-2 or TRBV6-3; D not certain. This CDR3 region has 14 residues. Between the trimmed V and J ends, which lost 2 bases and 3 bases, there was a span of 10 bases. Germline V CDR1 and CDR2: MNHEY, SVGEGT. CDR3 nucleotides: TGTGCCAGCAGTTACGCCAGATACGACTATGGCTACACCTTC. The encoded protein is CASSYARYDYGYTF.

The chain uses TRBV6-4 and TRBJ2-5; TRBD2 is a possible D gene (6 bases). Per the germline V gene, CDR1 is MRHNA and CDR2 is SNTAGT. The CDR3 totals 15 residues. The V gene lost 4 bases and the J gene lost 2 bases, with 14 bases spanning the gap. CDR3 in amino acids: CASSGNLARQETQYF. CDR3 nucleotide sequence: TGTGCCAGCAGTGGGAACCTAGCGCGGCAAGAGACCCAGTACTTC.

The chain links TRBV23-1 to TRBJ2-3; a weak D match, TRBD2 (7 bases). TRBV23-1 is recorded as an ORF, its role being uncertain. This CDR3 contains 17 residues. Trimming shortened V by 2 bases and J by 5 bases, and 20 bases separated the two germline ends. The CDR3 nucleotides read TGCGCCAGCAGTCAAACGACCAGGGGAGGGAGAGGAGATACGCAGTATTTT. Its translation is CASSQTTRGGRGDTQYF.

This clone appeared a single time. This sequence joins TRBV7-2 and TRBJ2-7; 11 nucleotides agree with TRBD2. Germline trimming cut 2 bases from V and 4 bases from J; bases unmatched to any gene: 4. The CDR3 sequence is 15 residues long. Germline V gene lookup returns CDR1 SGHTA and CDR2 FQGNSA. The CDR3 sequence: CASSLNLAGGYEQYF. The DNA of the CDR3 is TGTGCCAGCAGCTTAAATCTAGCGGGAGGATACGAGCAGTACTTC.

The J gene is TRBJ2-3, the V gene TRBV15, with 8 bases fitting TRBD2. Germline V gene data show CDR1 as LNHNV and CDR2 as YYDKDF (reference sequence). The CDR3 is 16 residues long. V shed 5 bases and J 0 bases; nucleotides not matched to a gene: 7. The CDR3 reads CATSGPGTSSTDTQYF. The CDR3 DNA reads TGTGCCACCAGCGGACCCGGGACTAGTAGCACAGATACGCAGTATTTT.

The V call is TRBV21-1, the J call TRBJ2-7; TRBD2 is the table's D call and was not checked against the DNA. TRBV21-1 is flagged as a pseudogene. The CDR3 is made up of 13 amino acids. CDR3 protein: CASSFESRPSRCF. The CDR3 DNA reads as TGTGCCAGCAGCTTCGAGTCCCGACCCTCTAGGTGCTTC.

The chain has TRBV6-5 and TRBJ2-3; 9 bases are shared with TRBD2. The germline V gene has CDR1 MNHEY and CDR2 SVGAGI. The CDR3 runs to 15 residues. Trimming removed 6 bases from V and 2 bases from J; junction bases left unmatched: 6. CDR3 DNA sequence: TGTGCCAGCAGGGGACTAGCTGTCTTCACAGATACGCAGTATTTT. Residues: CASRGLAVFTDTQYF.

The J gene is TRBJ1-2, the V gene TRBV20-1, with 12 bases aligning to TRBD1. The CDR3 runs 14 residues. The V gene's germline CDR1 is DFQATT and CDR2 SNEGSKA (reference sequence). After removal of 3 bases from V and 8 bases from J, the junction contained 7 bases not matched to a gene. The chain's CDR3 is CSASLGQGASGYTF. Here the CDR3 DNA reads TGCAGTGCTAGTCTGGGACAGGGGGCGTCGGGCTACACCTTC.

The genes are TRBV6-2 or TRBV6-3 and TRBJ2-7; TRBD1 agrees at 8 bases. CDR3 size: 14 residues. The V gene end was trimmed by 6 bases and the J gene end by 4 bases; junction bases not matched to a gene: 8. In germline, CDR1 is MNHEY, CDR2 SVGEGT. In nucleotides, the CDR3 is TGTGCCAGCAGATACCGGGACAGGACTTACGAGCAGTACTTC. Translation: CASRYRDRTYEQYF.

V and J are TRBV15 and TRBJ2-1, with D possibly TRBD2 on 5 matching bases. CDR3 length equals 13 residues. V dropped 2 bases and J dropped 9 bases, with 11 bases sitting between them. CDR1 is LNHNV and CDR2 is YYDKDF in the germline V gene (reference sequence). CDR3 in DNA: TGTGCCACCAGCAGAATACTAGTGTCTGAGCAGTTCTTC. Translated, it gives CATSRILVSEQFF.

This chain joins TRBV9 and TRBJ2-2, with 7 bases fitting TRBD1. V lost 0 bases and J lost 0; bases outside the gene matches: 2. CDR3 length equals 16 residues. Germline CDR1 is SGDLS and CDR2 is YYNGEE. The CDR3 DNA reads TGTGCCAGCAGCGTAGCCGGGACAGCGAACACCGGGGAGCTGTTTTTT. It translates to CASSVAGTANTGELFF.

This clone has just one count. This chain uses TRBV7-2 with TRBJ2-1, with D unclear. CDR1 is SGHTA and CDR2 is FQGNSA in the germline V gene. CDR3 length equals 15 residues. Trimming removed 4 bases at V and 0 bases at J, with 10 bases between. The CDR3 spells CASSSQLSSYNEQFF. The CDR3 coding sequence is TGTGCCAGCAGCTCACAGCTGTCCTCCTACAATGAGCAGTTCTTC.

This chain uses TRBV7-9 with TRBJ2-1; 10 bases fit TRBD2. Germline CDR1 reads SEHNR; CDR2 reads FQNEAQ (reference sequence). This CDR3 has 14 residues. J lost 7 bases, V lost 9 bases, and 9 bases had no gene match. The CDR3 coding sequence is TGTGCCAGTCCGCTAGCGGGAGTGAGAAATGAGCAGTTCTTC. Translated: CASPLAGVRNEQFF.

The CDR3 DNA reads TGTGCCAGCAGCCCCCAACTTTTCGGTAATGAGCAGTTCTTC. Translating it yields CASSPQLFGNEQFF. The chain is built from TRBV11-2 and TRBJ2-1, with D hard to call. CDR1 and CDR2 (germline): SGHAT, FQNNGV. The germline V and J ends were trimmed by 5 bases and 7 bases, with 15 bases remaining between them. The CDR3 is 14 residues long. The full variable domain, with the rest looked up from reference TRBV11-2 and TRBJ2-1, is EAGVAQSPRYKIIEKRQSVAFWCNPISGHATLYWYQQILGQGPKLLIQFQNNGVVDDSQLPKDRFSAERLKGVDSTLKIQPAKLEDSAVYLCASSPQLFGNEQFFGPGTRLTVL.

CDR3: CASSLRGTGAPNQPQHF. CDR3 in DNA: TGTGCCAGCAGCTTGCGGGGAACAGGGGCTCCTAATCAGCCCCAGCATTTT. The rearrangement links TRBV7-2 to TRBJ1-5, with 7 bases matching TRBD1. CDR1 and CDR2 from the germline V gene are SGHTA and FQGNSA. V lost 3 bases to trimming and J lost 4 bases; unmatched junction nucleotides: 12. This CDR3 has 17 residues.

A single count supports this clone. The chain uses TRBV19 and TRBJ1-6, with D possibly being TRBD1 (6 bases). V shed 4 bases and J shed 7 bases, with 11 bases lying between them. Germline CDR1 is LNHDA and CDR2 is SQIVND (reference sequence). This CDR3 spans 14 amino acids. The DNA of the CDR3 is TGTGCCAGTAGTAGGGGCACAGGGAATTCACCCCTCCACTTT. Its translation is CASSRGTGNSPLHF.